This T cell receptor (beta chain) appears in the sequencing data of a study of beta chain features in type 1 diabetes. Study in general: Cell yields, gender and age were similar in healthy donors and patients. Summed over all samples, the examined sorted cells came to about 110 million.

The CDR3 has 13 amino acids. CDR1 is SGHTS, CDR2 YDEGEE, per germline. V lost 5 bases, J lost 5 bases, and 13 bases lay in between. Averaging roughly 110 mL, one heparinised blood draw was given by each donor. Turning to this clone: Antigen unknown.

TCRB transcripts that were expressed got sequenced, as all of the isolated RNA had been reverse transcribed. Naive, central memory and regulatory T cell samples averaged approximately 3.6 million immunoSEQ reads each. Using immunoSEQ multiplex PCR, the repertoire was profiled, and TCRdb retains in-frame clones only, with some absent. The sample gives 550,000 to 850,000 clones, around an eighth of which show up once; around 0.022% is in the top ten. Study-level findings and limits: Type 1 diabetes patients had moderately but significantly shorter TCRB CDR3s in all four CD4+ subsets.

Sequenced material: naive CD4+ T cells from blood. This TCR was recovered from a man aged 18 to 29 with type 1 diabetes. This rearrangement joins TRBV5-8 to TRBJ1-2; D remains unclear. CDR3 DNA: TGTGCCAGCAGGATGGGCCTCGAGTATGGCTACACCTTC. This sequence encodes CASRMGLEYGYTF.